Listed here is a single TCR beta chain. Time point of the sample: persistent/refractory GD, antithyroid drugs over 5 years with positive TRAb. After RNA was extracted from PBMCs, the TCR library was made from it. This entry comes from a study of regulatory T cells in long-lasting Graves disease. Through Arm-PCR of CDR3 regions and iRepertoire HTBI primers, TCR beta libraries were built. MiXCR was run by TCRdb on the multiplex PCR reads, yielding one entry per CDR3 protein. Of 310,000 or so distinct CDR3 sequences listed, roughly a fifth are singletons. The CDR3 is 13 amino acids. Trimming took off 2 bases at V and 15 bases at J, with 16 bases between the two ends. The germline V gene has CDR1 MNHEY and CDR2 SVGAGI.

This material consisted of peripheral blood mononuclear cells (PBMCs), taken when the disease was refractory, from a patient treated with antithyroid drugs. The chain links TRBV6-5 to TRBJ1-4; D gene ambiguous. The source of this sequence is a female donor with Graves disease. The CDR3 loop reads CASSYGGRTNLFF. The CDR3 nucleotides read TGTGCCAGCAGTTACGGTGGTAGGACTAACTTGTTTTTT.